The 30 T cell receptor beta chains below come from one sample, sequenced in a study of T cell clones after liver transplantation (dated by TCRdb to about 2019). The library came from the immunoSEQ multiplex PCR assay. TCRdb limited this immuneACCESS table to in-frame rearrangements with V and J called. A share of clones is missing; checked studies link under half to unresolved V genes, and the rest is unexplained. The sample has fewer than 80,000 clones on record, roughly 80% of them singletons. Clones ranked in the top ten supply less than 2.5% of the sample. The sample here was CD4+ T cells from blood, taken roughly 48 months after liver transplant. The source is a human patient who received a liver transplant. Some T cells may derive from the graft donor when a transplant has been performed.

The rearrangement joins TRBV18 to TRBJ2-5, with 7 bases fitting TRBD1. This CDR3 is 15 amino acids long. J lost 0 bases, V lost 2 bases, and 3 bases had no gene match. The germline CDR1 and CDR2 sequences are KGHSH and LQKENI. The CDR3 spells CASSPRQGDQETQYF. The DNA for the CDR3 is TGTGCCAGCTCACCAAGACAGGGCGACCAAGAGACCCAGTACTTC.

The genes are TRBV27 and TRBJ2-5; 10 positions agree with TRBD1. CDR1 is MNHEY, CDR2 SMNVEV, per germline (reference sequence). The CDR3 consists of 16 residues. V dropped 2 bases and J dropped 4; count of bases not matched to a gene: 7. The CDR3 sequence is CASSLKPGQGRETQYF. CDR3 nucleotides: TGTGCCAGCAGTTTAAAGCCGGGACAGGGGAGAGAGACCCAGTACTTC.

The chain has TRBV7-3 and TRBJ2-5; D possibly corresponds to TRBD1 (6 bases). The V and J ends lost 5 bases and 1 base respectively, with 14 bases between them. Per the germline V gene, CDR1 is SGHTA and CDR2 is FQGTGA. The CDR3 runs to 15 residues. The CDR3 region has the DNA TGTGCCAGCAGCCTACAGGGAACACCCCAAGAGACCCAGTACTTC. It specifies CASSLQGTPQETQYF.

In its sample, this clone was seen a few times. The gene calls are TRBV7-3 and TRBJ1-1; 10 nucleotides align to TRBD1. The germline CDR1 and CDR2 sequences are SGHTA and FQGTGA. The CDR3 runs to 15 residues. The trim removed 4 bases at V and 6 bases at J, leaving 8 bases unmatched. As DNA, the CDR3 is TGTGCCAGCAGCTCACAATCCGGGACAGGGGCTGAAGCTTTCTTT. This gives the protein CASSSQSGTGAEAFF.

V usage is TRBV6-1 and J usage is TRBJ2-7; no definite D call. V was cut by 7 bases and J by 4 bases, with 17 bases left in between. Germline values: CDR1 MNHNS, CDR2 SASEGT. CDR3 size: 14 residues. CDR3 residues: CASTQRPRSYEQYF. The CDR3 coding sequence is TGTGCCAGCACTCAAAGGCCCAGATCATACGAGCAGTACTTC.

The chain joins TRBV5-6 to TRBJ1-5, with D perhaps matching TRBD1 (6 bases). The CDR3 consists of 16 residues. Germline CDR1 reads SGHDT; CDR2 reads YYEEEE. Trimming removed 3 bases at V and 5 bases at J, with 18 bases between. The CDR3 nucleotides are TGTGCCAGCAGCTGGGGGGCGGGGAGAGAGGATCAGCCCCAGCATTTT. Translated, it gives CASSWGAGREDQPQHF.

This clone was counted a single time. This chain joins TRBV5-1 and TRBJ1-4, with TRBD1 identical over 8 bases. The V gene end was trimmed by 4 bases and the J gene end by 0 bases; junction bases not matched to a gene: 14. Germline CDR1 is SGHRS and CDR2 is YFSETQ. The CDR3 spans 19 residues. CDR3 protein: CASSALTGTGKATNEKLFF. CDR3 nucleotides: TGCGCCAGCAGCGCGCTTACTGGGACAGGAAAGGCAACTAATGAAAAACTGTTTTTT. The variable domain in full, with the rest retrieved from reference TRBV5-1 and TRBJ1-4, is KAGVTQTPRYLIKTRGQQVTLSCSPISGHRSVSWYQQTPGQGLQFLFEYFSETQRNKGNFPGRFSGRQFSNSRSEMNVSTLELGDSALYLCASSALTGTGKATNEKLFFGSGTQLSVL.

The chain recombines TRBV4-3 with TRBJ1-6; D remains unclear. Germline values: CDR1 LGHNA, CDR2 YSLEER. V was shortened by 0 bases and J by 9 bases, with 15 bases between the two germline ends. The CDR3 contains 16 residues. For the CDR3, the DNA is TGCGCCAGCAGCCAAGATTGGTCGGGATTAGGTTCACCCCTCCACTTT. Its protein is CASSQDWSGLGSPLHF.

To note about this clone: Likely a read error: the CDR3 ends without its conserved phenylalanine or tryptophan. The DNA is omitted, as the CDR3 cannot be located on it reliably, and the CDR3 follows TCRdb's listing. This CDR3 reads CASGSDRGAFG. The V gene is TRBV23-1, the J gene TRBJ1-3; TRBD1 is the table's D call, not checked against the DNA. TRBV23-1 is an ORF for which the function is uncertain. The CDR3 length is 11 residues, termini included.

This chain links TRBV2 with TRBJ2-1, with D unclear. Germline V CDR1 and CDR2: SNHLY, FYNNEI. The CDR3 consists of 14 residues. Trimming took 0 bases from V and 12 from J, leaving 15 bases between them. The CDR3 DNA is TGTGCCAGCAGTGAAGCAGTGAGGACCGCCAGGCAGTTCTTC. It encodes CASSEAVRTARQFF.

The chain couples TRBV7-9 to TRBJ2-3, with 8 bases fitting TRBD2. Trimming removed 1 base from V and 1 base from J; junction bases left unmatched: 1. This CDR3 contains 15 residues. Germline-derived CDR1 and CDR2 are SEHNR and FQNEAQ (reference sequence). This chain's CDR3 is CASSLGSGGTDTQYF. CDR3 sequence (DNA): TGTGCCAGCAGCTTAGGTAGCGGGGGCACAGATACGCAGTATTTT.

The chain's CDR3 is CASSLTPRLAGGGRKEDEQYF. CDR3 DNA: TGCGCCAGCAGCTTGACCCCCCGACTAGCGGGAGGCGGTAGGAAAGAAGACGAGCAGTACTTC. V usage is TRBV5-1 and J usage is TRBJ2-7; 13 bases fit TRBD2. Trimming removed 1 base from V and 5 bases from J; junction bases left unmatched: 21. CDR1 and CDR2 from the germline V gene are SGHRS and YFSETQ. The CDR3 covers 21 residues.

This chain joins TRBV5-4 and TRBJ1-4; D may be TRBD1 (5 bases). The germline V gene has CDR1 SGHNT and CDR2 YYREEE (reference sequence). The CDR3 length is 15 residues. V shed 4 bases and J shed 4 bases, with 14 bases lying between them. The CDR3 loop is CASSQGEGNNEKLFF. For the CDR3, the DNA is TGTGCCAGCAGCCAAGGGGAGGGTAATAATGAAAAACTGTTTTTT.

The genes are TRBV5-5 and TRBJ1-4; D possibly corresponds to TRBD1 (6 bases). The V end was cut by 1 base, the J end by 8 bases, with 15 bases between. The CDR3 sequence is 15 residues long. Germline lookup yields CDR1 SGHKS and CDR2 YYEKEE (reference sequence). The CDR3 nucleotides read TGTGCCAGCAGCTTGACAGCGGCAGGGGTCGAAAAACTGTTTTTT. Its translation is CASSLTAAGVEKLFF.

The table lists this clone with a few counts. This chain links TRBV6-5 with TRBJ1-2; 10 bases line up with TRBD1. The junction had 7 bases not matched to a gene; V was cut back by 6 bases and J by 3 bases. In germline, CDR1 is MNHEY, CDR2 SVGAGI. The CDR3 length is 15 residues. CDR3 DNA sequence: TGTGCCAGCAGCAGGGACAGGGGCGTTGACTATGGCTACACCTTC. Translation gives CASSRDRGVDYGYTF.

This clone was seen once. CDR3 coding DNA: TGTGCCAGCTCTCAGACAGGGGGCGACACCGGGGAGCTGTTTTTT. The encoded protein is CASSQTGGDTGELFF. The chain recombines TRBV18 with TRBJ2-2; TRBD1 aligns across 10 bases. The junction had 4 bases not matched to a gene; V was cut back by 6 bases and J by 3 bases. This CDR3 spans 15 amino acids. Germline V CDR1 and CDR2: KGHSH, LQKENI.

This rearrangement joins TRBV5-1 to TRBJ2-7, with D possibly called TRBD1 or TRBD2 (5 bases each). Trimming cost V 0 bases and J 7 bases, with 14 bases left between them. The CDR3 totals 14 residues. Per the germline V gene, CDR1 is SGHRS and CDR2 is YFSETQ. CDR3 in amino acids: CASSLDGAGWEQYF. The CDR3 DNA reads as TGCGCCAGCAGCTTGGACGGGGCGGGCTGGGAGCAGTACTTC. The complete variable domain, with remaining parts taken from reference TRBV5-1 and TRBJ2-7, reads KAGVTQTPRYLIKTRGQQVTLSCSPISGHRSVSWYQQTPGQGLQFLFEYFSETQRNKGNFPGRFSGRQFSNSRSEMNVSTLELGDSALYLCASSLDGAGWEQYFGPGTRLTVT.

The CDR3 loop reads CASSPSRTGNGYTF. The CDR3 region has the DNA TGTGCCAGCTCACCAAGTAGGACAGGGAATGGCTACACCTTC. The chain uses TRBV18 and TRBJ1-2; 8 bases are a match to TRBD1. The CDR3 totals 14 residues. Germline CDR1 KGHSH, CDR2 LQKENI. V lost 2 bases and J lost 6; bases outside the gene matches: 5.

The rearrangement uses TRBV7-9 and TRBJ2-3; 13 bases align to TRBD2. This CDR3 has 16 residues. J gave up 6 bases and V 2 bases, and 5 bases lay outside the gene matches. Germline lookup yields CDR1 SEHNR and CDR2 FQNEAQ (reference sequence). CDR3 sequence (DNA): TGTGCCAGCAGCTTAACCCCACTAGCGGGGGGGGATACGCAGTATTTT. Protein product: CASSLTPLAGGDTQYF.

The J gene is TRBJ1-3, the V gene TRBV6-1; TRBD1 is a possible D gene (5 bases). Germline-derived CDR1 and CDR2 are MNHNS and SASEGT. Between the trimmed V and J ends, which lost 3 bases and 6 bases, there was a span of 24 bases. The length of the CDR3 is 18 residues. The CDR3 nucleotides read TGTGCCAGCAGTGATACCCAGAGGACACCCGGTTGGGCAAACACCATATATTTT. As protein: CASSDTQRTPGWANTIYF.

As DNA, the CDR3 is TGTGCCAGCAGCGAGTCGGGACGCGTCACAGATACGCAGTATTTT. It encodes CASSESGRVTDTQYF. This chain joins TRBV7-9 and TRBJ2-3; possibly TRBD1 or TRBD2 for D (5 bases each). Germline V gene data show CDR1 as SEHNR and CDR2 as FQNEAQ (reference sequence). The V and J ends lost 5 bases and 2 bases respectively, with 14 bases between them. The CDR3 has 15 residues.

This sequence joins TRBV10-3 and TRBJ2-7, with D possibly TRBD2 on 5 matching bases. V lost 0 bases, J lost 3 bases, and 15 bases lay in between. Looked up from germline, CDR1 is ENHRY and CDR2 is SYGVKD. The CDR3 spans 16 residues. The CDR3 spells CAISESEGRKRYEQYF. CDR3 DNA: TGTGCCATCAGTGAGTCCGAGGGAAGGAAACGCTACGAGCAGTACTTC.

The chain couples TRBV2 to TRBJ2-3; D unresolved. Germline V CDR1 and CDR2: SNHLY, FYNNEI. This CDR3 is 12 amino acids long. V lost 8 bases, J lost 6 bases, and 12 bases lay in between. The CDR3 loop reads CASRSLVDTQYF. The DNA for the CDR3 is TGTGCCAGCCGCTCCCTAGTGGATACGCAGTATTTT.

The CDR3 loop reads CASSYRQGLGNTQYF. Written as DNA, the CDR3 is TGTGCCAGCAGTTATAGACAGGGGCTCGGGAATACGCAGTATTTT. The chain has TRBV6-5 and TRBJ2-3, with TRBD1 matching over 8 bases. After removal of 3 bases from V and 7 bases from J, the junction contained 9 bases not matched to a gene. This CDR3 spans 15 amino acids. In germline, CDR1 is MNHEY, CDR2 SVGAGI.

The chain recombines TRBV6-1 with TRBJ1-2, with a possible D match to TRBD1 (6 bases). Germline V gives CDR1 MNHNS, CDR2 SASEGT. The length of the CDR3 is 11 residues. Trimming took 10 bases from V and 3 from J, leaving 9 bases between them. This chain's CDR3 is CATRQDYGYTF. Here the CDR3 DNA reads TGTGCCACCCGACAGGACTATGGCTACACCTTC.

CDR3 nucleotides: TGCAGCGTTCAAGGTGGAGGGGTCTACGAGCAGTACTTC. As protein: CSVQGGGVYEQYF. The rearrangement links TRBV29-1 to TRBJ2-7; a possible D gene is TRBD2 (6 bases). The CDR3 is made up of 13 amino acids. The V gene's germline CDR1 is SQVTM and CDR2 ANQGSEA. V shed 5 bases and J shed 3 bases, with 14 bases lying between them.

This sequence joins TRBV5-1 and TRBJ2-5, with 7 positions matching TRBD1. The CDR3 has 14 residues. V dropped 2 bases and J dropped 5; count of bases not matched to a gene: 6. The germline V gene encodes CDR1 SGHRS and CDR2 YFSETQ. DNA of the CDR3: TGCGCCAGCAGCTTAGGGGGCGCGATGGAGACCCAGTACTTC. Its protein is CASSLGGAMETQYF.

CDR3 loop: CASSQSLRPVGDTQYF. Here the CDR3 DNA reads TGCGCCAGCAGCCAAAGCCTCCGGCCTGTGGGAGATACGCAGTATTTT. The chain couples TRBV4-3 to TRBJ2-3, with no clear D. This CDR3 comprises 16 residues. V was pared by 2 bases and J by 5 bases, with 17 bases between. Germline V CDR1 and CDR2: LGHNA, YSLEER.

V usage is TRBV7-6 and J usage is TRBJ2-1, with TRBD2 matching 8 bases. With V trimmed by 5 bases and J by 0 bases, 9 bases remained unmatched. The CDR3 runs 17 residues. Per germline, CDR1 SGHVS and CDR2 FNYEAQ. CDR3 nucleotides: TGTGCCAGCAGCGCAACTAGCGGAGGGAGCTCCTACAATGAGCAGTTCTTC. Translated, it gives CASSATSGGSSYNEQFF. Filled out from reference TRBV7-6 and TRBJ2-1, the complete variable domain reads GAGVSQSPRYKVTKRGQDVALRCDPISGHVSLYWYRQALGQGPEFLTYFNYEAQQDKSGLPNDRFSAERPEGSISTLTIQRTEQRDSAMYRCASSATSGGSSYNEQFFGPGTRLTVL.

This clone was seen only a few times. The rearrangement joins TRBV16 to TRBJ1-4; D gene ambiguous. Looked up from germline, CDR1 is KGHSY and CDR2 is FQNENV. Trimming took off 3 bases at V and 6 bases at J, with 14 bases between the two ends. The CDR3 runs 15 residues. The CDR3: CASSQRGNSDEKLFF. The DNA of the CDR3 is TGTGCCAGCAGCCAGAGAGGGAACAGTGATGAAAAACTGTTTTTT.